The T cell receptor (beta chain) described here comes from a study of blood T cell repertoires in COVID-19. Overall study context: From T cells, B-cell-depleted T cells, or PBMCs came the material, which was cDNA or gDNA.

The table came from immunoSEQ multiplex PCR; TCRdb's copy has only in-frame clones and leaves some out. The sample lists some 400,000 clones, around 92% occurring once. Participant age was about 18 to 89 years, and participants resided in fewer than 25 US areas. Cohorts were assigned according to the clinical history that participants reported. Before being deemed recovered, Cohort 3 donors had two negative PCRs, clearance, or symptom resolution. This CDR3 has 15 amino acids. In germline, CDR1 is MNHEY, CDR2 SVGEGT. Trimming shortened V by 5 bases and J by 4 bases, and 17 bases separated the two germline ends.

Source material: PBMCs or T cells enriched from blood (not recorded which). This chain uses TRBV6-2 or TRBV6-3 with TRBJ1-1; TRBD1 might be the D (5 bases). The receptor was isolated from a young woman who had recovered from COVID-19. This CDR3 is CASSGPGQGPTEAFF. The CDR3 region has the DNA TGTGCCAGCAGTGGACCTGGCCAGGGCCCCACTGAAGCTTTCTTT.